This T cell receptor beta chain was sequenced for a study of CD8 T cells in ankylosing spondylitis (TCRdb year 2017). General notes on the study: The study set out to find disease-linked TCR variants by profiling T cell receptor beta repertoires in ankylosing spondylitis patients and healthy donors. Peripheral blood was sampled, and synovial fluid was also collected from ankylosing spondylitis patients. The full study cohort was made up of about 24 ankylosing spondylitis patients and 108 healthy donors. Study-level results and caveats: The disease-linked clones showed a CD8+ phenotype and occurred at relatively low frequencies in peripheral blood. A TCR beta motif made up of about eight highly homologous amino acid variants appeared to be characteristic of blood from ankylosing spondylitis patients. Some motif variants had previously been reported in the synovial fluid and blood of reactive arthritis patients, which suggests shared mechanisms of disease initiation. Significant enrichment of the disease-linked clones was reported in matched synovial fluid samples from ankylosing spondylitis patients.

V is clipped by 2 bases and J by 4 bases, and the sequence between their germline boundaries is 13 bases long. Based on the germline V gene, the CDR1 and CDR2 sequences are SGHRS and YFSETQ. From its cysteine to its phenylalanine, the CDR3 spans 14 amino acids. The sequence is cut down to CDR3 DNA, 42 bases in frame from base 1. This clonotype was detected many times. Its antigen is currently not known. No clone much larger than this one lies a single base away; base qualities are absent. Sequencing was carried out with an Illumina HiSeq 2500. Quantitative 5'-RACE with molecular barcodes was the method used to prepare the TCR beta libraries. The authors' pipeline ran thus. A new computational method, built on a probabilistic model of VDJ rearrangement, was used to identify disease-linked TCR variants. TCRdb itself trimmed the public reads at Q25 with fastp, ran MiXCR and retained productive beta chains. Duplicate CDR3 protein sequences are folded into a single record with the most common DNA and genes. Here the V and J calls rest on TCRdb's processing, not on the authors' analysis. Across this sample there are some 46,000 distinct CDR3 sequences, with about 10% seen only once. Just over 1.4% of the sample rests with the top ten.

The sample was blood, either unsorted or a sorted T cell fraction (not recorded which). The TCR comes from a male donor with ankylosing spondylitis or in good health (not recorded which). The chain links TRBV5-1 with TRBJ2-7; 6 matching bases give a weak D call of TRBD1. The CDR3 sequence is CASSFPDSSYEQYF. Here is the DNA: TGCGCCAGCAGCTTTCCGGACAGCTCATACGAGCAGTACTTC.